The 16 T cell receptor beta chains given below trace back to one sample, sequenced in a study of blood T cells in healthy people across ages. Combining a sample-barcoded 5' primer with a J-beta primer mix, a second PCR ran for 7 to 11 cycles. TCRdb passed the 5' RACE reads through MiXCR, listing each CDR3 protein once. Seen here are roughly 1,700,000 distinct CDR3 sequences, roughly 27% observed once, and the top ten hold over 7%. Sample: blood. These receptors were obtained from a woman younger than 45 in good health.

The rearrangement links TRBV6-5 to TRBJ1-6, with D hard to call. The CDR3 has 12 residues. V was pared by 6 bases and J by 4 bases, with 4 bases between. Germline V gene sequence: CDR1 MNHEY, CDR2 SVGAGI. This CDR3 is CASREYNSPLHF. CDR3 in DNA: TGTGCCAGCAGAGAATATAATTCACCCCTCCACTTT.

V and J are TRBV14 and TRBJ2-1, with 8 bases that match TRBD1. The CDR3 runs to 16 residues. The V segment lost 1 base and the J segment 7 bases; nucleotides outside the gene matches: 9. CDR1 and CDR2 (germline): SGHDN, FVKESK. CDR3 DNA sequence: TGTGCCAGCAGCCAAGTCATCGGACAGGGAAAGAATGAGCAGTTCTTC. Its protein is CASSQVIGQGKNEQFF.

The chain combines TRBV20-1 with TRBJ2-1; 13 bases agree with TRBD2. The V segment lost 6 bases and the J segment 8 bases; nucleotides outside the gene matches: 7. Germline CDR1 DFQATT, CDR2 SNEGSKA (reference sequence). The CDR3 is 14 residues long. CDR3 amino acids: CSAVRTSGGYEQFF. CDR3 coding DNA: TGCAGTGCCGTTAGGACTAGCGGGGGATATGAGCAGTTCTTC.

This clonotype came up many times. In DNA form, the CDR3 reads TGTGCCAGCAGCTACAGGGGAGGAAATGAAAAACTGTTTTTT. Protein product: CASSYRGGNEKLFF. The rearrangement joins TRBV7-2 to TRBJ1-4; 7 positions match TRBD1. Germline assignment: CDR1 SGHTA and CDR2 FQGNSA. This CDR3 is built from 14 residues. With 4 bases clipped from V and 5 bases from J, the junction kept 4 bases outside the gene matches.

In this sample, this clonotype turned up many times. J is TRBJ2-1 and V is TRBV6-6; perhaps TRBD2 as D (6 bases). CDR3 size: 14 residues. V lost 0 bases, J lost 7 bases, and 10 bases lay in between. Germline V gives CDR1 MNHNY, CDR2 SVGAGI (reference sequence). CDR3 nucleotide sequence: TGTGCCAGCAGTTACTCGTGGACTACAAATGAGCAGTTCTTC. Protein product: CASSYSWTTNEQFF.

This sequence joins TRBV9 and TRBJ2-7; unclear D gene. Germline CDR1 and CDR2: SGDLS and YYNGEE. The V and J ends lost 1 base and 3 bases respectively, with 14 bases between them. There are 15 residues in the CDR3. The CDR3 loop reads CASSVLAGSFYEQYF. DNA of the CDR3: TGTGCCAGCAGCGTACTGGCTGGCAGCTTCTACGAGCAGTACTTC.

This clonotype showed up many times. The rearrangement uses TRBV6-6 and TRBJ2-5; tentatively, D is TRBD1 or TRBD2 (6 bases each). Trimming took 6 bases from V and 0 from J, leaving 8 bases between them. CDR3 length: 13 residues. The V gene's germline CDR1 is MNHNY and CDR2 SVGAGI (reference sequence). CDR3 coding DNA: TGTGCCAGCAGAGGGGGGAACCAAGAGACCCAGTACTTC. Translated: CASRGGNQETQYF.

The CDR3 DNA follows: TGCGCCAGCGCGGAAGGCGCTGCAACTAATGAAAAACTGTTTTTT. Encoded protein: CASAEGAATNEKLFF. J is TRBJ1-4 and V is TRBV10-2; D remains ambiguous. The CDR3 is 15 residues long. V was shortened by 8 bases and J by 0 bases, with 13 bases between the two germline ends. The V gene's germline CDR1 is WSHSY and CDR2 SAAADI.

The chain links TRBV18 to TRBJ2-7; weak D call: TRBD2 (5 bases). The end of the DNA is better explained by TRBJ2-5, so the J call may be wrong. The CDR3 is 13 amino acids. Germline CDR1 KGHSH, CDR2 LQKENI. CDR3 residues: CASSPEAMETQYF. CDR3 nucleotide sequence: TGTGCCAGCTCACCGGAGGCAATGGAGACCCAGTACTTC.

This clonotype was seen more than once but under ten times. The rearrangement links TRBV4-3 to TRBJ2-3; 7 nucleotides line up with TRBD2. The V gene's germline CDR1 is LGHNA and CDR2 YSLEER. Trimming removed 1 base from V and 4 bases from J; junction bases left unmatched: 14. The CDR3 is 18 amino acids. CDR3 DNA: TGCGCCAGCAGCCAAGTCTTGGGGAGGGCAGTAATGGCAGATACGCAGTATTTT. Translating gives CASSQVLGRAVMADTQYF.

This clonotype was seen a few times. Given a much more abundant clone one base away, this may be a read error. The V gene is TRBV7-2, the J gene TRBJ2-1; 8 positions agree with TRBD2. With 1 base clipped from V and 2 bases from J, the junction kept 1 base outside the gene matches. CDR3 length equals 15 residues. Germline V gene lookup returns CDR1 SGHTA and CDR2 FQGNSA. The CDR3 sequence: CASSLGTSPYNEQFF. As DNA, the CDR3 is TGTGCCAGCAGCTTAGGGACTAGCCCCTACAATGAGCAGTTCTTC. Variable domain in full (rest from reference TRBV7-2 and TRBJ2-1): GAGVSQSPSNKVTEKGKDVELRCDPISGHTALYWYRQSLGQGLEFLIYFQGNSAPDKSGLPSDRFSAERTGGSVSTLTIQRTQQEDSAVYLCASSLGTSPYNEQFFGPGTRLTVL.

The table lists this clonotype with many counts. V usage is TRBV7-9 and J usage is TRBJ1-4; 9 positions match TRBD1. The CDR3 loop spans 14 amino acids. Germline CDR1 SEHNR, CDR2 FQNEAQ (reference sequence). The V gene end was trimmed by 5 bases and the J gene end by 5 bases; junction bases not matched to a gene: 3. CDR3 coding DNA: TGTGCCAGCAGCCGGGACAGGGAGAATGAAAAACTGTTTTTT. It encodes CASSRDRENEKLFF.

This clonotype has a count of ten or more. The gene calls are TRBV5-1 and TRBJ1-2, with 7 nucleotides matching TRBD1. J gave up 10 bases and V 4 bases, and 7 bases lay outside the gene matches. Per the germline V gene, CDR1 is SGHRS and CDR2 is YFSETQ. The CDR3 has 12 residues. CDR3 amino acids: CASSLRTGNYTF. The CDR3 nucleotides are TGCGCCAGCAGCCTACGGACAGGAAACTACACCTTC.

This rearrangement joins TRBV29-1 to TRBJ1-2, with 9 bases fitting TRBD1. The CDR3 runs 12 residues. Germline CDR1 SQVTM, CDR2 ANQGSEA. The DNA for the CDR3 is TGCAGTCATACAGGGGGCGCGGGTGGCTACACCTTC. This codes for CSHTGGAGGYTF.

As concerns this clonotype: A read error is possible here, since a much larger clone lies one base away. The V call is TRBV6-5, the J call TRBJ2-5, with D maybe TRBD2 (5 bases). The CDR3 extends over 14 amino acids. Germline V CDR1 and CDR2: MNHEY, SVGAGI. The chain's CDR3 is CANSYSGRRETQYF. Here the CDR3 DNA reads TGTGCCAACAGTTACTCGGGGAGACGAGAGACCCAGTACTTC.

This clonotype was seen only once. This chain joins TRBV5-4 and TRBJ2-5, with TRBD1 matching over 7 bases. Germline V gene lookup returns CDR1 SGHNT and CDR2 YYREEE (reference sequence). J lost 11 bases, V lost 3 bases, and 13 bases had no gene match. This CDR3 comprises 14 residues. As DNA, the CDR3 is TGTGCCAGCAGCTCCGGACAGGACTCCAATCAGCAGTACTTC. This codes for CASSSGQDSNQQYF.